This T cell receptor (beta chain) was recovered during a study of PD-1 blockade in classical Hodgkin lymphoma. Study-level points and caveats: What drove the repertoire differences, possibly disease activity or prior therapy, has not been defined.

Using immunoSEQ multiplex PCR, the repertoire was profiled, and TCRdb retains in-frame clones only, with some absent. Here the sample spans 40,000 to 45,000 clones, around 76% being singletons. Per the germline V gene, CDR1 is LNHDA and CDR2 is SQIVND (reference sequence). This CDR3 has 10 amino acids. Exposure to brentuximab vedotin varied, and each patient had relapsed following autologous stem cell transplantation. Best outcomes ranged across complete response, partial response and progressive disease. Comments on this clone: Its antigen is not known.

The sequencing here drew on peripheral blood mononuclear cells (PBMCs), taken before the second cycle of nivolumab. This TCR derives from a human donor with classical Hodgkin lymphoma. The chain couples TRBV19 to TRBJ1-1, with D possibly TRBD1 on 5 matching bases. Here the CDR3 DNA reads TGTGGCTCGGGGGACGCTGAAGCTTTCTTT. Its translation is CGSGDAEAFF.